The T cell receptor beta chain described here comes from a study of prognosis after radiotherapy for stage I lung cancer. V gave up 4 bases and J gave up 3 bases; unmatched junction bases: 14. The CDR3 is 17 amino acids. Germline CDR1 is DFQATT and CDR2 is SNEGSKA (reference sequence). The authors amplified TCR beta CDR3 from genomic DNA using two-round multiplex PCR. Used in first-round PCR were primers specific to each TRBV and TRBJ gene. TCRdb ran MiXCR on the multiplex PCR reads and lists one entry per CDR3 protein. The repertoire consists of approximately 41,000 distinct CDR3 sequences, with around a quarter occurring once and the leading ten covering 25% to 30%. This clonotype was detected ten times or more.

The material sequenced was PBMCs, taken before or after stereotactic body radiation therapy (not recorded which). The V call is TRBV20-1, the J call TRBJ2-5; TRBD2 agrees at 10 bases. The TCR originated in a donor over 45 with non-small cell lung cancer. The CDR3 nucleotides read TGCAGTGCTAAGGATAGGGCTAGCGGGAGACTCAAAGAGACCCAGTACTTC. Residues: CSAKDRASGRLKETQYF.